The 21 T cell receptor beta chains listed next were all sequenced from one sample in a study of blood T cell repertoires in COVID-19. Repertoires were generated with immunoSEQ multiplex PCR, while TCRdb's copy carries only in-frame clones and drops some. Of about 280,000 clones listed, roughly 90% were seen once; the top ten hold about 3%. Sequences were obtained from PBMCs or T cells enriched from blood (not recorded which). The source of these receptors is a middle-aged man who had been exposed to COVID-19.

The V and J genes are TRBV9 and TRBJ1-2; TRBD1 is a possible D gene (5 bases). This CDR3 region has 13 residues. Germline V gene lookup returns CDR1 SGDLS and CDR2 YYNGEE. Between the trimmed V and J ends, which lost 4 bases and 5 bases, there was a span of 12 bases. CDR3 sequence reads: CASSTRSGYGYTF. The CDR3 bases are TGTGCCAGCAGCACACGCTCAGGGTATGGCTACACCTTC. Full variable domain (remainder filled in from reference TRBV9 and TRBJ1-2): DSGVTQTPKHLITATGQRVTLRCSPRSGDLSVYWYQQSLDQGLQFLIQYYNGEERAKGNILERFSAQQFPDLHSELNLSSLELGDSALYFCASSTRSGYGYTFGSGTRLTVV.

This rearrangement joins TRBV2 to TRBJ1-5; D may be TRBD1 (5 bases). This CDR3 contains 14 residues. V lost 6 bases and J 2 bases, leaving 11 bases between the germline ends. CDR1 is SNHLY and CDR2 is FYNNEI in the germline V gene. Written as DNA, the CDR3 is TGTGCCAGCAGGAGCAGGGTAGGCAATCAGCCCCAGCATTTT. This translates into CASRSRVGNQPQHF.

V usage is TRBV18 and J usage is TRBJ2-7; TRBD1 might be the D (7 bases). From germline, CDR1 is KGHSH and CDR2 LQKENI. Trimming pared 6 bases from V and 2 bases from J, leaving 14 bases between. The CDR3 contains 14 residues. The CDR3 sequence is CASSQGGFAYEQYF. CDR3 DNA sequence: TGTGCCAGCTCCCAGGGGGGATTCGCCTACGAGCAGTACTTC.

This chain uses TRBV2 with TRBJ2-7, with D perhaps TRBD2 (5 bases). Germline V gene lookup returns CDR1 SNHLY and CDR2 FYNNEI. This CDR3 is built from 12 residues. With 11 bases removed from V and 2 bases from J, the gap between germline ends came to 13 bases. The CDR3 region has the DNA TGTGCCGGCCGGGGTCTCCCCTACGAGCAGTACTTC. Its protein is CAGRGLPYEQYF.

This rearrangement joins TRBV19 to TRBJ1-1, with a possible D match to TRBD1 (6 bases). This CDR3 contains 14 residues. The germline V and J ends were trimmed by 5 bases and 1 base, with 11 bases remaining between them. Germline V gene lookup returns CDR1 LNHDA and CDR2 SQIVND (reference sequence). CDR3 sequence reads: CASSVGAANTEAFF. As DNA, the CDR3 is TGTGCCAGTAGTGTGGGGGCCGCGAACACTGAAGCTTTCTTT.

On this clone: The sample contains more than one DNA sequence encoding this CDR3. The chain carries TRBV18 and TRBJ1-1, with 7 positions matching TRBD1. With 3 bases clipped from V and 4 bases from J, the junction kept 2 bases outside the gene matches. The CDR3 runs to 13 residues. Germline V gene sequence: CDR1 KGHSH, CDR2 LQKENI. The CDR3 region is CASSPAGGTEAFF. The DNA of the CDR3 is TGTGCCAGCTCACCGGCAGGGGGCACTGAAGCTTTCTTT.

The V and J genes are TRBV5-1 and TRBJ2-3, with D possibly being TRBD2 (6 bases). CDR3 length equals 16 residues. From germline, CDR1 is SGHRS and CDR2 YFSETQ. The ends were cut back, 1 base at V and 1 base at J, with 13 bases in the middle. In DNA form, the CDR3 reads TGCGCCAGCAGCTTGCCCCGACTAGGAGGCACAGATACGCAGTATTTT. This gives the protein CASSLPRLGGTDTQYF.

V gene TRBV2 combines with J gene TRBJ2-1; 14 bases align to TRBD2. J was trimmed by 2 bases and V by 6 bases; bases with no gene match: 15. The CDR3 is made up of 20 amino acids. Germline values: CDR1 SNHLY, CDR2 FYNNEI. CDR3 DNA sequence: TGTGCCAGCAGAGATAGCGGACTAGCGGGAGGACAAGGAGCCTACAATGAGCAGTTCTTC. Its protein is CASRDSGLAGGQGAYNEQFF.

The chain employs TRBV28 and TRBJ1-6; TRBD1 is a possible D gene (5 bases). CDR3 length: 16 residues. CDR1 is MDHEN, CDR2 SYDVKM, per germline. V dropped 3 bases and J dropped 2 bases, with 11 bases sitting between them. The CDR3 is CASSFRAYPYNSPLHF. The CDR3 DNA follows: TGTGCCAGCAGTTTCAGGGCTTACCCCTATAATTCACCCCTCCACTTT.

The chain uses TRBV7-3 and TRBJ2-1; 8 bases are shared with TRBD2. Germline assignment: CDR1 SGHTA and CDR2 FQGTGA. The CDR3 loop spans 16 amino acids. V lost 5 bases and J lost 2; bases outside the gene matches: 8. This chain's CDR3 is CASSPDGRATYNEQFF. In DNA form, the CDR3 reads TGTGCCAGCAGCCCGGACGGGAGGGCAACCTACAATGAGCAGTTCTTC.

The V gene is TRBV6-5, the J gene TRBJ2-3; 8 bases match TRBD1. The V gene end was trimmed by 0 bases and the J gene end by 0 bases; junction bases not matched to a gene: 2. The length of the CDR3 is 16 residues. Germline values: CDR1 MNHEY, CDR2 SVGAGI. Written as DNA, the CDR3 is TGTGCCAGCAGTTACTCGTGGACAGGGAGCACAGATACGCAGTATTTT. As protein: CASSYSWTGSTDTQYF.

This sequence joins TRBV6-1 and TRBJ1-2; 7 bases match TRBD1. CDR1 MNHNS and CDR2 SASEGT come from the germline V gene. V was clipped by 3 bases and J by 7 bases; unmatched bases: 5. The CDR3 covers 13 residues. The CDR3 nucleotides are TGTGCCAGCAGTGAGAATTCAGGGGGTGGCTACACCTTC. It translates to CASSENSGGGYTF.

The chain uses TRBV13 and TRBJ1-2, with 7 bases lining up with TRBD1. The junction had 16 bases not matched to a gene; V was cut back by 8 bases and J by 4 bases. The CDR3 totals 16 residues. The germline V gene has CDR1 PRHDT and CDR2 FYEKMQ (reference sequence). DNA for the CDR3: TGTGCCAGCTCTTTAAATAGGGGCAGGGGGATCTATGGCTACACCTTC. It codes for CASSLNRGRGIYGYTF.

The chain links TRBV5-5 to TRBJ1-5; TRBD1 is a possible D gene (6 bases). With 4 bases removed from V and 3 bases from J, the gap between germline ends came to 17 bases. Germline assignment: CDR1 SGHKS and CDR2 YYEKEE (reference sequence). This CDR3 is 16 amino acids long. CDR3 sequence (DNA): TGTGCCAGCAGCAAATTTGGCAGGGGAGACAATCAGCCCCAGCATTTT. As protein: CASSKFGRGDNQPQHF.

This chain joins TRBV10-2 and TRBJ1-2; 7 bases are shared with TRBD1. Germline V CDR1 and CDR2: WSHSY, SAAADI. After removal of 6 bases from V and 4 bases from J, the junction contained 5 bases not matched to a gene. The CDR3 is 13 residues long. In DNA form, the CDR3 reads TGCGCCAGCAGAGGGGACAGCTTCTATGGCTACACCTTC. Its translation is CASRGDSFYGYTF.

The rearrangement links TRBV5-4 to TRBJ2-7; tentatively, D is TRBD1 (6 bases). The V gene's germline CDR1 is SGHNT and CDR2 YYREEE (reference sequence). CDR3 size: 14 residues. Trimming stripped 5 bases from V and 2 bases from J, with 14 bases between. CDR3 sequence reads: CASRDSSIAYEQYF. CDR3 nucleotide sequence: TGTGCCAGCAGGGACAGCTCGATAGCCTACGAGCAGTACTTC. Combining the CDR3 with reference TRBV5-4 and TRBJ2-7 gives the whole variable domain ETGVTQSPTHLIKTRGQQVTLRCSSQSGHNTVSWYQQALGQGPQFIFQYYREEENGRGNFPPRFSGLQFPNYSSELNVNALELDDSALYLCASRDSSIAYEQYFGPGTRLTVT.

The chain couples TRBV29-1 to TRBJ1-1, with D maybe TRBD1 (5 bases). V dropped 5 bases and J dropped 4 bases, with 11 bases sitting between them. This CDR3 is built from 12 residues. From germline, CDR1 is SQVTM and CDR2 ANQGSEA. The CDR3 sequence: CSVPGLRTEAFF. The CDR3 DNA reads TGCAGCGTTCCAGGGCTTCGCACTGAAGCTTTCTTT.

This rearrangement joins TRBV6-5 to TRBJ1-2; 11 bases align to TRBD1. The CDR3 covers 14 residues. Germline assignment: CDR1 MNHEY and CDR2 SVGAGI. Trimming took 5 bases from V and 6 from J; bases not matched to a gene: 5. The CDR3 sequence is CASSPLGQGDGYTF. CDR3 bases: TGTGCCAGCAGTCCCCTGGGACAGGGGGATGGCTACACCTTC.

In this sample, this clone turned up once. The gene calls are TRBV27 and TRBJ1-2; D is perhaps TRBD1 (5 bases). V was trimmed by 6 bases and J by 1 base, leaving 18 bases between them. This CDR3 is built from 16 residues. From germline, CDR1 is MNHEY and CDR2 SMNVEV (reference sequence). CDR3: CASSHSLDGGNYGYTF. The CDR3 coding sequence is TGTGCCAGCAGCCACTCTCTGGACGGGGGTAACTATGGCTACACCTTC.

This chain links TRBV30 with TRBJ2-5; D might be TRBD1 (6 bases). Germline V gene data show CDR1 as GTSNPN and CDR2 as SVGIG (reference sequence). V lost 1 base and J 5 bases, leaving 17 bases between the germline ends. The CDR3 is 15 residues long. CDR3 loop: CAWSDLQGRRETQYF. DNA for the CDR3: TGTGCCTGGAGTGATCTACAGGGTCGTAGGGAGACCCAGTACTTC. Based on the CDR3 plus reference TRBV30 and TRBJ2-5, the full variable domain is SQTIHQWPATLVQPVGSPLSLECTVEGTSNPNLYWYRQAAGRGLQLLFYSVGIGQISSEVPQNLSASRPQDRQFILSSKKLLLSDSGFYLCAWSDLQGRRETQYFGPGTRLLVL.

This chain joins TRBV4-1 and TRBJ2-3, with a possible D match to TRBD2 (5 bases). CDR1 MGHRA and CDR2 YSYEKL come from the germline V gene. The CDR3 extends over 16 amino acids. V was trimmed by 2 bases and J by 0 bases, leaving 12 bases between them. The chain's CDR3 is CASSQPLRGSTDTQYF. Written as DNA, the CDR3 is TGCGCCAGCAGCCAACCTTTACGGGGTAGCACAGATACGCAGTATTTT.